Listed below are T cell receptor beta chains from one sample, sequenced in a study of blood T cell repertoires in COVID-19. Libraries were prepared by immunoSEQ multiplex PCR; TCRdb keeps only in-frame clonotypes and omits some of them. The sample consists of more than 110,000 clones, roughly 85% of them appearing once. Source material: peripheral blood. The receptor source for this set is a man aged 50 to 59 with acute or convalescent COVID-19. Both conserved end residues are part of each CDR3. D genes are given only for firm matches. Not every row has a clone size; where given, it reads once, few, many or a size class.

. TRBJ1-2 . TRBV20-1 CSASGREGNYGYTF TGCAGTGCTAGTGGGCGCGAGGGTAACTATGGCTACACCTTC
TRBD1 TRBJ2-2 . TRBV30 CAWSAQGIGELFF TGTGCCTGGAGTGCACAGGGGATCGGGGAGCTGTTTTTT
TRBD2 TRBJ2-7 . TRBV2 CASTVVAGPSEQYF TGTGCCAGCACCGTAGTAGCGGGCCCCAGCGAGCAGTACTTC
. TRBJ2-7 . TRBV6-2/TRBV6-3 CASSSILTREFSYEQYF TGTGCCAGCAGTTCCATCCTTACACGGGAATTCTCCTACGAGCAGTACTTC
. TRBJ1-6 few TRBV30 CAWSKVTEDSPLHF TGTGCCTGGAGTAAAGTAACGGAGGATTCACCCCTCCACTTT
TRBD1 TRBJ1-4 . TRBV9 CASSAGQGGEKLFF TGTGCCAGCAGCGCCGGACAGGGAGGTGAAAAACTGTTTTTT
. TRBJ1-5 . TRBV19 CASRSTSIYRARNQPQHF TGTGCCAGTAGATCGACCTCAATTTACAGGGCAAGGAATCAGCCCCAGCATTTT
. TRBJ1-5 . TRBV2 CASRQGRENQPQHF TGTGCCAGTAGGCAGGGGAGGGAGAATCAGCCCCAGCATTTT
TRBD1 TRBJ1-1 . TRBV5-4 CASSERTGWITEAFF TGTGCCAGCAGCGAACGGACAGGGTGGATCACTGAAGCTTTCTTT
TRBD1 TRBJ1-1 few TRBV7-2 CASSWTGNTEAFF TGTGCCAGCAGCTGGACAGGGAACACTGAAGCTTTCTTT
TRBD1 TRBJ1-1 . TRBV6-5 CASSIGGDRALAFF TGTGCCAGCAGTATCGGAGGAGACAGGGCGTTAGCTTTCTTT
TRBD2 TRBJ2-3 . TRBV27 CASSWEGWGTDTQYF TGTGCCAGCAGTTGGGAGGGCTGGGGCACAGATACGCAGTATTTT
. TRBJ1-2 . TRBV5-6 CASSLASGYTF TGTGCCAGCAGCTTGGCTAGTGGCTACACCTTC
TRBD1 TRBJ1-2 . TRBV10-3 CAISGAGTGGNYGYTF TGTGCCATCAGTGGCGCCGGGACAGGGGGGAACTATGGCTACACCTTC
. TRBJ1-1 . TRBV7-2 CASSLGQNEAFF TGTGCCAGCAGCCTCGGACAGAATGAAGCTTTCTTT
TRBD1 TRBJ1-2 . TRBV7-9 CASRGSGTGSYGYTF TGTGCCAGCAGGGGATCCGGGACAGGGAGCTATGGCTACACCTTC
TRBD1 TRBJ2-1 . TRBV27 CASGGQGHNEQFF TGTGCCAGCGGGGGACAGGGCCACAATGAGCAGTTCTTC
TRBD2 TRBJ2-1 . TRBV27 CASSLGTSAYNEQFF TGTGCCAGCAGTTTAGGGACTAGTGCGTACAATGAGCAGTTCTTC
. TRBJ2-1 . TRBV11-2 CASSPNLNEQFF TGTGCCAGCAGCCCCAATCTAAATGAGCAGTTCTTC
TRBD1 TRBJ2-7 few TRBV28 CASSTGQAPHYEQYF TGTGCCAGCAGTACGGGACAGGCCCCCCACTACGAGCAGTACTTC
TRBD1 TRBJ1-1 few TRBV12-5 CASGLNRGIGTEAFF TGTGCTAGTGGTTTGAACAGGGGGATCGGGACTGAAGCTTTCTTT
. TRBJ1-1 once TRBV6-1 CASSEQVFLGAFF TGTGCCAGCAGTGAACAGGTTTTCCTTGGAGCTTTCTTT
. TRBJ1-1 . TRBV7-9 CASSSRIGRAGNTEAFF TGTGCCAGCAGCTCTAGAATTGGCAGGGCTGGGAACACTGAAGCTTTCTTT
TRBD2 TRBJ2-3 once TRBV4-2 CASTASSGRENTQYF TGTGCCAGCACCGCATCTAGCGGGAGGGAAAATACGCAGTATTTT
. TRBJ1-5 . TRBV21-1 CASGRQGNQPQHF TGTGCCAGCGGGAGACAGGGGAATCAGCCCCAGCATTTT
. TRBJ1-1 . TRBV28 CASSLVRVGTEAFF TGTGCCAGCAGTTTAGTCAGGGTTGGCACTGAAGCTTTCTTT
. TRBJ1-6 once TRBV27 CASSLQAYSYNSPLHF TGTGCCAGCAGTTTACAGGCCTACTCCTATAATTCACCCCTCCACTTT
. TRBJ1-2 . TRBV21-1 CASSRDRPYGYTF TGTGCCAGCAGCAGGGACAGGCCCTATGGCTACACCTTC
TRBD1 TRBJ1-4 . TRBV6-5 CASSQRGQEKLFF TGTGCCAGCAGTCAGAGGGGACAGGAAAAACTGTTTTTT
. TRBJ2-5 once TRBV10-3 CAIRSGQETQYF TGTGCCATCAGGAGCGGCCAAGAGACCCAGTACTTC
. TRBJ2-4 . TRBV4-1 CASSQDEGKNIQYF TGCGCCAGCAGCCAAGATGAGGGAAAAAACATTCAGTACTTC